Each of the 26 T cell receptor beta chains below was sequenced from the same sample in a study of neurological immune-mediated disorders. Using its own MiXCR run on the 5' RACE reads, TCRdb lists one record per CDR3 protein. Among tens of thousands of distinct CDR3 sequences listed, about 4% were seen once. Material: PBMCs. These receptor sequences come from a man aged 45-65 years with multiple sclerosis.

This clonotype has a count of ten or more. The rearrangement links TRBV2 to TRBJ1-4; D is uncertain. V shed 5 bases and J shed 5 bases, with 15 bases lying between them. This CDR3 is built from 15 residues. Germline values: CDR1 SNHLY, CDR2 FYNNEI. The CDR3 loop reads CASSPTTGGNEKLFF. CDR3 DNA sequence: TGTGCCAGCAGTCCCACGACGGGCGGAAATGAAAAACTGTTTTTT.

This clonotype was picked up many times. The genes are TRBV12-3 or TRBV12-4 and TRBJ2-3, with D possibly TRBD2 on 6 matching bases. The V end lost 7 bases, the J end lost 6 bases, and 20 bases lay between the germline ends. The CDR3 consists of 15 residues. CDR3 in amino acids: CASTGAERSRDTQYF. CDR3 in DNA: TGTGCCAGCACGGGAGCGGAGAGGAGCAGGGATACGCAGTATTTT.

This clonotype was seen ten or more times. This sequence joins TRBV5-1 and TRBJ2-7; 9 nucleotides line up with TRBD1. The CDR3 length is 14 residues. Germline-derived CDR1 and CDR2 are SGHRS and YFSETQ. The junction had 5 bases not matched to a gene; V was cut back by 0 bases and J by 7 bases. This chain's CDR3 is CASSLGQGGWEQYF. CDR3 bases: TGCGCCAGCAGCTTGGGACAGGGGGGCTGGGAGCAGTACTTC.

In this sample, this clonotype turned up many times. The J gene is TRBJ1-1, the V gene TRBV2; tentatively, D is TRBD1 (5 bases). Trimming removed 3 bases from V and 4 bases from J, with 15 bases in between. Germline values: CDR1 SNHLY, CDR2 FYNNEI. The CDR3 runs 15 residues. CDR3 residues: CASSDPGGGSTEAFF. For the CDR3, the DNA is TGTGCCAGCAGTGATCCCGGGGGAGGGTCCACTGAAGCTTTCTTT.

This clonotype was seen at least ten times. The V gene is TRBV5-1, the J gene TRBJ1-2; D is uncertain. In germline, CDR1 is SGHRS, CDR2 YFSETQ. The CDR3 runs to 16 residues. V lost 4 bases to trimming and J lost 0 bases, with 16 bases between them. In DNA form, the CDR3 reads TGCGCCAGCAGCAGAAGCCGGGCAGAGGCTAACTATGGCTACACCTTC. This encodes CASSRSRAEANYGYTF.

There are many counts of this clonotype. The CDR3 coding sequence is TGCGCCAGCAGCCCGCCGGGACGCGGAGGCAACACTGAAGCTTTCTTT. Translation gives CASSPPGRGGNTEAFF. This chain connects TRBV5-1 to TRBJ1-1, with D possibly TRBD1 on 5 matching bases. Per the germline V gene, CDR1 is SGHRS and CDR2 is YFSETQ. V gave up 4 bases and J gave up 2 bases, with 18 bases separating them. The length of the CDR3 is 16 residues.

This clonotype appeared many times. The chain has TRBV7-9 and TRBJ2-7; 8 positions agree with TRBD1. The CDR3 loop spans 13 amino acids. CDR1 and CDR2 from the germline V gene are SEHNR and FQNEAQ (reference sequence). J lost 6 bases, V lost 5 bases, and 6 bases had no gene match. The CDR3 DNA reads TGTGCCAGCAGCCCCGGGACAGGCCTCGAGCAGTACTTC. Its protein product is CASSPGTGLEQYF.

There are many counts of this clonotype. The V and J genes are TRBV12-3 or TRBV12-4 and TRBJ2-3, with 8 bases lining up with TRBD2. With 4 bases clipped from V and 9 bases from J, the junction kept 15 bases outside the gene matches. The CDR3 length is 16 residues. In nucleotides, the CDR3 is TGTGCCAGCAGTTCCTCCTGGCGGGGGGCCCCAGGCACGCAGTATTTT. Translated, it gives CASSSSWRGAPGTQYF.

This clonotype was detected many times. V gene TRBV29-1 combines with J gene TRBJ1-5, with D hard to call. Trimming took off 2 bases at V and 4 bases at J, with 12 bases between the two ends. The CDR3 has 14 amino acids. Germline V gene sequence: CDR1 SQVTM, CDR2 ANQGSEA. In DNA form, the CDR3 reads TGCAGCGTTGAATATGGAGGGTTTAATCAGCCCCAGCATTTT. Amino acid sequence: CSVEYGGFNQPQHF.

This clonotype was counted ten times or more. V gene TRBV6-5 combines with J gene TRBJ1-2; 8 positions agree with TRBD1. Germline V CDR1 and CDR2: MNHEY, SVGAGI. Germline trimming cut 2 bases from V and 5 bases from J; bases unmatched to any gene: 1. CDR3 length equals 13 residues. CDR3 DNA: TGTGCCAGCAGTTACCGACAGGGGTATGGCTACACCTTC. It yields the protein CASSYRQGYGYTF.

This clonotype was recorded many times. The chain uses TRBV3-1 and TRBJ1-5; no clear D gene. Trimming took off 0 bases at V and 6 bases at J, with 12 bases between the two ends. Germline-derived CDR1 and CDR2 are LGHDT and YNNKEL (reference sequence). This CDR3 is built from 15 residues. This CDR3 is CASSQDWSGGQPQHF. The CDR3, as DNA: TGTGCCAGCAGCCAAGATTGGTCAGGCGGTCAGCCCCAGCATTTT. Using reference TRBV3-1 and TRBJ1-5 for the parts outside the CDR3, the full variable domain is DTAVSQTPKYLVTQMGNDKSIKCEQNLGHDTMYWYKQDSKKFLKIMFSYNNKELIINETVPNRFSPKSPDKAHLNLHINSLELGDSAVYFCASSQDWSGGQPQHFGDGTRLSIL.

This clonotype was seen at least ten times. The V and J genes are TRBV5-1 and TRBJ2-3; 11 positions agree with TRBD2. With V trimmed by 0 bases and J by 5 bases, 8 bases remained unmatched. The CDR3 is 17 residues long. Germline V gene sequence: CDR1 SGHRS, CDR2 YFSETQ. The CDR3 here is CASSLEVAGGREDTQYF. CDR3 sequence (DNA): TGCGCCAGCAGCTTGGAGGTAGCGGGGGGGCGAGAAGATACGCAGTATTTT.

The rearrangement uses TRBV5-1 and TRBJ2-7; weak D call: TRBD2 (6 bases). The germline gives CDR1 SGHRS, CDR2 YFSETQ. The CDR3 consists of 14 residues. The germline V and J ends were trimmed by 3 bases and 0 bases, with 10 bases remaining between them. CDR3 region: CASSWGVNSYEQYF. CDR3 nucleotide sequence: TGCGCCAGCAGCTGGGGGGTTAACTCCTACGAGCAGTACTTC.

The chain is built from TRBV7-8 and TRBJ2-5; no firm D call. The CDR3 extends over 13 amino acids. Germline CDR1 SGHVS, CDR2 FQNEAQ. V shed 6 bases and J shed 1 base, with 9 bases lying between them. CDR3 region: CASRIRFQETQYF. CDR3 coding DNA: TGTGCCAGCAGAATCAGGTTCCAAGAGACCCAGTACTTC.

This clonotype came up many times. The rearrangement links TRBV14 to TRBJ1-1; D might be TRBD1 (5 bases). Trimming stripped 1 base from V and 3 bases from J, with 18 bases between. CDR3 length equals 17 residues. From germline, CDR1 is SGHDN and CDR2 FVKESK. The CDR3 nucleotides read TGTGCCAGCAGCCAAGGTCTAGGTAGGGGACTTGACACTGAAGCTTTCTTT. The encoded protein is CASSQGLGRGLDTEAFF. Drawing the rest from reference TRBV14 and TRBJ1-1, the complete variable domain is EAGVTQFPSHSVIEKGQTVTLRCDPISGHDNLYWYRRVMGKEIKFLLHFVKESKQDESGMPNNRFLAERTGGTYSTLKVQPAELEDSGVYFCASSQGLGRGLDTEAFFGQGTRLTVV.

The sample holds many counts of this clonotype. The chain recombines TRBV29-1 with TRBJ2-3, with 9 bases matching TRBD2. The CDR3 is 15 amino acids. CDR1 is SQVTM, CDR2 ANQGSEA, per germline. The V and J ends lost 4 bases and 2 bases, in that order; junction bases with no gene match: 7. The DNA for the CDR3 is TGCAGCGTTGCCGTTAGCGGGGGCCTCACAGATACGCAGTATTTT. It codes for CSVAVSGGLTDTQYF.

As regards this clonotype: One base away lies a much larger clone, so this may be a sequencing read error. The CDR3 region has the DNA TGTGCCAGCAGCTTATACGGGATGGGGAATTCACACCTCCACTTT. Amino acids: CASSLYGMGNSHLHF. The rearrangement joins TRBV7-3 to TRBJ1-6; the D is unclear. Germline V gene lookup returns CDR1 SGHTA and CDR2 FQGTGA. The CDR3 totals 15 residues.

This clonotype was detected ten times or more. The CDR3 here is CSARDRARLYSNQPQHF. The CDR3 DNA follows: TGCAGTGCTAGAGACAGGGCCCGGCTTTATAGCAATCAGCCCCAGCATTTT. The genes are TRBV20-1 and TRBJ1-5, with TRBD1 as a possible D gene (5 bases). The V end lost 0 bases, the J end lost 0 bases, and 15 bases lay between the germline ends. The CDR3 sequence is 17 residues long. Germline-derived CDR1 and CDR2 are DFQATT and SNEGSKA (reference sequence).

This clonotype was seen more than once but under ten times. The genes are TRBV20-1 and TRBJ2-7; 7 bases are shared with TRBD1. The CDR3 has 14 residues. V lost 5 bases, J lost 2 bases, and 9 bases stayed unmatched. Germline lookup yields CDR1 DFQATT and CDR2 SNEGSKA (reference sequence). DNA for the CDR3: TGCAGTGCTGACAGGACAGGCTCACCCTACGAGCAGTACTTC. Translated: CSADRTGSPYEQYF.

This clonotype was picked up many times. The chain joins TRBV6-5 to TRBJ2-7, with 7 nucleotides matching TRBD2. The germline V gene encodes CDR1 MNHEY and CDR2 SVGAGI. Trimming took 0 bases from V and 2 from J; bases not matched to a gene: 1. The CDR3 loop spans 14 amino acids. The CDR3 DNA reads TGTGCCAGCAGTTACTCAGCGGGGACCTACGAGCAGTACTTC. This codes for CASSYSAGTYEQYF.

The chain is built from TRBV6-6 and TRBJ2-1; 8 nucleotides line up with TRBD1. Germline CDR1 and CDR2: MNHNY and SVGAGI (reference sequence). The CDR3 is made up of 13 amino acids. Germline trimming cut 6 bases from V and 6 bases from J; bases unmatched to any gene: 4. The CDR3 DNA reads as TGTGCCAGCAGCAAAGACAGGGGCAATGAGCAGTTCTTC. Translation gives CASSKDRGNEQFF.

The chain carries TRBV27 and TRBJ2-1, with 7 nucleotides matching TRBD2. Germline lookup yields CDR1 MNHEY and CDR2 SMNVEV (reference sequence). The CDR3 covers 15 residues. With V trimmed by 7 bases and J by 4 bases, 10 bases remained unmatched. The CDR3, as DNA: TGTGCCAGCAAGCTCGGCGGGAGCGGGTACAATGAGCAGTTCTTC. Translated, it gives CASKLGGSGYNEQFF.

This clonotype was seen ten or more times. This sequence joins TRBV20-1 and TRBJ2-7; the match to TRBD2 covers 12 bases. After removal of 6 bases from V and 2 bases from J, the junction contained 2 bases not matched to a gene. The CDR3 runs 13 residues. Germline V lookup: CDR1 DFQATT, CDR2 SNEGSKA (reference sequence). CDR3: CSARTSGTYEQYF. CDR3 in DNA: TGCAGTGCGAGGACTAGCGGGACCTACGAGCAGTACTTC.

The table lists this clonotype with many counts. The chain has TRBV20-1 and TRBJ1-1, with 7 bases fitting TRBD1. Germline CDR1 DFQATT, CDR2 SNEGSKA (reference sequence). With V trimmed by 7 bases and J by 4 bases, 9 bases remained unmatched. The CDR3 covers 13 residues. CDR3 nucleotides: TGCAGTGAAGGAGGGGGCGGTAGCACTGAAGCTTTCTTT. Residues: CSEGGGGSTEAFF.

This clonotype was recorded at least ten times. The chain couples TRBV28 to TRBJ2-7; the match to TRBD1 covers 8 bases. V lost 3 bases and J lost 5; bases outside the gene matches: 6. The CDR3 covers 14 residues. The germline CDR1 and CDR2 sequences are MDHEN and SYDVKM. CDR3 protein: CASSFQGAGDEQYF. The CDR3 nucleotides are TGTGCCAGCAGTTTTCAGGGGGCTGGAGACGAGCAGTACTTC.

This clonotype showed up just a few times. This may be a read error, as it is one base from a much larger clone. The chain has TRBV2 and TRBJ1-1; D remains ambiguous. This CDR3 has 14 residues. Germline V gene lookup returns CDR1 SNHLY and CDR2 FYNNEI. V lost 3 bases and J lost 5, with 13 bases in between. The CDR3 loop reads CASSDGKAGTEAFF. CDR3 DNA: TGTGCCAGCAGTGACGGAAAGGCTGGGACTGAAGCTTTCTTT.